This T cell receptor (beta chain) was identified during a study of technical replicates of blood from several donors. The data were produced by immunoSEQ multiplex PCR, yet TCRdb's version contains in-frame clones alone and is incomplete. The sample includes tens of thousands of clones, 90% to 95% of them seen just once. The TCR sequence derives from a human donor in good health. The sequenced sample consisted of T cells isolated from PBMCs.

The CDR3 DNA reads TGTGCCAGCAGTGGGGTTTCCACCACGGGGGGGCCGGATACGCAGTATTTT. Its protein product is CASSGVSTTGGPDTQYF. This chain connects TRBV6-1 to TRBJ2-3, with TRBD2 identical over 8 bases. Germline loops: CDR1 MNHNS, CDR2 SASEGT. Unmatched junction bases numbered 15, after V lost 4 bases and J lost 6 bases. The CDR3 runs 17 residues.